This T cell receptor beta chain derives from a study of cytomegalovirus exposure and HLA in healthy donors. On the study more broadly: Early release data held around 82 million unique TCRs from HLA-typed donors.

13 Jbeta primers and 60 Vbeta primers were used for the PCR. TCRdb's table, derived via immunoSEQ multiplex PCR, lists solely in-frame clones and lacks some. The sample includes roughly 120,000 clones, roughly 80% seen only once; the top ten take roughly 1.2%. Trimming removed 2 bases from V and 2 bases from J, with 10 bases in between. The CDR3 has 14 residues. Germline CDR1 is SGDLS and CDR2 is YYNGEE. The V and J genes are TRBV9 and TRBJ2-5; no clear D. Sequenced input: PBMCs. The sequence came from a woman aged 30 to 39 in good health and CMV-seronegative. Here the CDR3 DNA reads TGTGCCAGCAGCGTTCGACCAGGACAAGAGACCCAGTACTTC. This gives the protein CASSVRPGQETQYF.